These T cell receptor beta chains were read from a single sample in a study of T cells in localized non-small cell lung cancer. Clones were read by immunoSEQ multiplex PCR, and TCRdb kept only the in-frame ones, dropping some. Altogether tens of thousands of clones are present, roughly 85% being singletons, with the ten largest covering approximately 7.2%. The sample was peripheral blood, taken before any cancer treatment. Receptor source: a woman aged 40 to 75 with stage I lung adenocarcinoma. CDR3s include the opening cysteine and the closing phenylalanine or tryptophan. The D gene is left open where the match is weak. Clone size is shown for a subset of rows, as once, few, many or a class of expanded clone.

cdr3_nt cdr3_aa j_call clone_size v_call d_call
TGTGCCACCAGCAGAGATCAGGGGAACTATGGCTACACCTTC CATSRDQGNYGYTF TRBJ1-2 few TRBV15 .
TGTGCCAGCAGTTTTTCCCCCGGTACGAGCTCCTACAATGAGCAGTTCTTC CASSFSPGTSSYNEQFF TRBJ2-1 . TRBV27 .
TGTGCCAGCGGAGGGCACTCTGGGGCCAACGTCCTGACTTTC CASGGHSGANVLTF TRBJ2-6 . TRBV25-1 .
TGTGCCACCAGCAGAGATCGGTCAGGGGGCGAGACCCAGTACTTC CATSRDRSGGETQYF TRBJ2-5 . TRBV15 TRBD1
TGCGCCAGCAGCTTGGAACCATCTGGAAACACCATATATTTT CASSLEPSGNTIYF TRBJ1-3 . TRBV5-1 .
TGTGCCAGCAGCTTAGTGGACAGTTCACCCCTCCACTTT CASSLVDSSPLHF TRBJ1-6 few TRBV11-2 .
TGTGCCAGCAGCCGGCAGACAGCACGAGCTTTCTTT CASSRQTARAFF TRBJ1-1 . TRBV11-3 .
TGTGCCTGGAGTGTATCCCTCCAGGGCCGGACACCCCTCCACTTT CAWSVSLQGRTPLHF TRBJ1-6 . TRBV30 .
TGTGCCAGCAGCCAGGGGAAAGAAGCTTTCTTT CASSQGKEAFF TRBJ1-1 once TRBV6-5 .
TGCGCCAGCGGGACAGATGACCCCTACAATGAGCAGTTCTTC CASGTDDPYNEQFF TRBJ2-1 . TRBV5-1 TRBD1
TGCGCCAGCAGCTTGGCAGATACGCAGTATTTT CASSLADTQYF TRBJ2-3 . TRBV5-1 .
TGCGCCAGCAGCCAATCAGGGGATAGTGGCTACACCTTC CASSQSGDSGYTF TRBJ1-2 . TRBV5-1 .
TGTGCCAGCAGTCCGGGGACCCTCTATGGCTACACCTTC CASSPGTLYGYTF TRBJ1-2 . TRBV9 .